Below are 22 T cell receptor beta chains sequenced from a single sample in a study of identical twins. TCRdb passed the 5' RACE reads through MiXCR, listing each CDR3 protein once. The repertoire holds roughly 18,000 distinct CDR3 sequences, with 55% to 75% as singletons. Source material: memory (CD45RO+) T cells sorted from blood. The receptor set was obtained from a woman younger than 30 in good health. This table probably holds off-target reads from a library built for another chain.

The chain is built from TRBV5-1 and TRBJ2-3; 8 nucleotides agree with TRBD2. After removal of 2 bases from V and 0 bases from J, the junction contained 5 bases not matched to a gene. There are 16 residues in the CDR3. The germline gives CDR1 SGHRS, CDR2 YFSETQ. In nucleotides, the CDR3 is TGCGCCAGCAGCTTACTAGCGGACCCTAGCACAGATACGCAGTATTTT. The encoded protein is CASSLLADPSTDTQYF. The variable domain in full, with the rest retrieved from reference TRBV5-1 and TRBJ2-3, is KAGVTQTPRYLIKTRGQQVTLSCSPISGHRSVSWYQQTPGQGLQFLFEYFSETQRNKGNFPGRFSGRQFSNSRSEMNVSTLELGDSALYLCASSLLADPSTDTQYFGPGTRLTVL.

J is TRBJ2-1 and V is TRBV7-7, with 7 bases that match TRBD1. This CDR3 has 15 amino acids. The ends lost 4 bases at V and 5 bases at J; junction bases unmatched: 8. Germline V CDR1 and CDR2: SSHAT, FNYEAQ (reference sequence). CDR3 DNA: TGTGCCAGCAGCTCTCGGACAGGCCTCAACAATGAGCAGTTCTTC. Translated: CASSSRTGLNNEQFF.

V gene TRBV10-3 combines with J gene TRBJ2-3, with 12 bases fitting TRBD2. CDR1 is ENHRY, CDR2 SYGVKD, per germline. V lost 4 bases and J lost 4; bases outside the gene matches: 6. This CDR3 region has 16 residues. As DNA, the CDR3 is TGTGCCATCAGTGCGGCTAGCGGGAGGGGCGCAGATACGCAGTATTTT. Protein: CAISAASGRGADTQYF.

This clonotype appeared a single time. Germline is not matched at one junction end, which may reflect a read error. V and J are TRBV3-1 and TRBJ1-1, with 8 bases identical to TRBD1. This CDR3 is 15 amino acids long. Germline lookup yields CDR1 LGHDT and CDR2 YNNKEL (reference sequence). The CDR3 DNA follows: TGTGCCAGCAGCCTGGGGACAGGCATTAACACTGAAGCTGTCTTT. Translating gives CASSLGTGINTEAVF.

The chain couples TRBV2 to TRBJ2-4; TRBD2 agrees at 10 bases. V shed 6 bases and J 7 bases; nucleotides not matched to a gene: 9. The CDR3 length is 15 residues. CDR1 SNHLY and CDR2 FYNNEI come from the germline V gene. The CDR3 is CASRSSGSWGNIQYF. CDR3 nucleotide sequence: TGTGCCAGCAGATCTAGCGGGAGTTGGGGGAACATTCAGTACTTC. Using reference TRBV2 and TRBJ2-4 for the parts outside the CDR3, the full variable domain is EPEVTQTPSHQVTQMGQEVILRCVPISNHLYFYWYRQILGQKVEFLVSFYNNEISEKSEIFDDQFSVERPDGSNFTLKIRSTKLEDSAMYFCASRSSGSWGNIQYFGAGTRLSVL.

This chain joins TRBV18 and TRBJ1-1; perhaps TRBD1 as D (6 bases). Germline assignment: CDR1 KGHSH and CDR2 LQKENI. The CDR3 runs to 14 residues. V shed 3 bases and J shed 1 base, with 9 bases lying between them. CDR3 sequence: CASSPGQTNTEAFF. CDR3 nucleotides: TGTGCCAGCTCACCGGGACAAACGAACACTGAAGCTTTCTTT.

In this sample, this clonotype turned up a few times. The chain uses TRBV2 and TRBJ1-5; weak D call: TRBD1 (5 bases). With 3 bases removed from V and 7 bases from J, the gap between germline ends came to 10 bases. Germline values: CDR1 SNHLY, CDR2 FYNNEI. The CDR3 consists of 13 residues. CDR3 in amino acids: CASSEVQGQPQHF. CDR3 nucleotide sequence: TGTGCCAGCAGTGAGGTCCAGGGACAGCCCCAGCATTTT.

This sequence joins TRBV18 and TRBJ2-1; the D gene is possibly TRBD1 (7 bases). The V gene lost 3 bases and the J gene lost 6 bases, with 21 bases spanning the gap. The CDR3 contains 17 residues. Germline V gene sequence: CDR1 KGHSH, CDR2 LQKENI. DNA for the CDR3: TGTGCCAGCTCACCCCGATTATTGACAGGGAGGAGCAATGAGCAGTTCTTC. It translates to CASSPRLLTGRSNEQFF. Full variable domain (missing parts from reference TRBV18 and TRBJ2-1): NAGVMQNPRHLVRRRGQEARLRCSPMKGHSHVYWYRQLPEEGLKFMVYLQKENIIDESGMPKERFSAEFPKEGPSILRIQQVVRGDSAAYFCASSPRLLTGRSNEQFFGPGTRLTVL.

In its sample, this clonotype was seen a few times. This chain connects TRBV29-1 to TRBJ2-1, with TRBD1 identical over 7 bases. The trim removed 6 bases at V and 7 bases at J, leaving 6 bases unmatched. The germline V gene encodes CDR1 SQVTM and CDR2 ANQGSEA. The CDR3 totals 12 residues. The CDR3 spells CSVLDRANEQFF. CDR3 DNA: TGCAGCGTCCTTGACAGGGCGAATGAGCAGTTCTTC.

CDR3 residues: CSAPGQSSYNEQFF. The CDR3 nucleotides are TGCAGTGCTCCGGGACAGAGCTCCTACAATGAGCAGTTCTTC. This rearrangement joins TRBV20-1 to TRBJ2-1; the match to TRBD1 covers 7 bases. J gave up 0 bases and V 5 bases, and 4 bases lay outside the gene matches. CDR1 is DFQATT and CDR2 is SNEGSKA in the germline V gene (reference sequence). CDR3 length: 14 residues.

CDR3 bases: TGCGCCAGCAGCCAAGCATACAGGAGGAACACTGAAGCTTTCTTT. Translated, it gives CASSQAYRRNTEAFF. The J gene is TRBJ1-1, the V gene TRBV4-1, with D possibly matching TRBD1 (5 bases). This CDR3 has 15 residues. Trimming stripped 1 base from V and 1 base from J, with 10 bases between. Germline loops: CDR1 MGHRA, CDR2 YSYEKL.

This clonotype was recorded once. This rearrangement joins TRBV10-1 to TRBJ1-2; D perhaps matches TRBD1 (6 bases). Germline CDR1 WNHNN, CDR2 SYGVQD (reference sequence). V was trimmed by 2 bases and J by 3 bases, leaving 13 bases between them. The CDR3 extends over 15 amino acids. The chain's CDR3 is CASSESGGQHYGYTF. For the CDR3, the DNA is TGCGCCAGCAGTGAGAGCGGGGGGCAGCACTATGGCTACACCTTC.

The rearrangement links TRBV10-1 to TRBJ2-1; TRBD2 is a possible D gene (6 bases). V was clipped by 10 bases and J by 9 bases, with 13 bases between them. There are 11 residues in the CDR3. Germline V gene sequence: CDR1 WNHNN, CDR2 SYGVQD (reference sequence). The CDR3, as DNA: TGCGCCACCAGCCGGGACTTTGAGCAGTTCTTC. Translated: CATSRDFEQFF.

This clonotype was seen a single time. The chain joins TRBV6-6 to TRBJ2-3; 13 nucleotides align to TRBD2. The CDR3 runs 15 residues. V shed 6 bases, J shed 2 bases, and the junction held 2 bases outside the gene matches. CDR1 and CDR2 from the germline V gene are MNHNY and SVGAGI (reference sequence). CDR3 DNA sequence: TGTGCCAGCAGGGGACTAGCGGGATCCACAGATACGCAGTATTTT. It yields the protein CASRGLAGSTDTQYF.

As regards this clonotype: Sequence at one end of the junction differs from germline and may be a read error. This rearrangement joins TRBV6-1 to TRBJ2-1, with TRBD2 matching over 8 bases. CDR3 size: 17 residues. CDR1 is MNHNS and CDR2 is SASEGT in the germline V gene. DNA for the CDR3: TGTGCCATCAGTGAAGCCCGTTTAGCGGGACAAAACAATGAGCAGTTCTTC. Encoded protein: CAISEARLAGQNNEQFF.

The table lists this clonotype with a few counts. The chain recombines TRBV29-1 with TRBJ2-7; D is unclear. Germline CDR1 and CDR2: SQVTM and ANQGSEA. Trimming pared 5 bases from V and 6 bases from J, leaving 14 bases between. The CDR3 spans 12 residues. The CDR3 spells CSVIALQSEQYF. The CDR3 nucleotides read TGCAGCGTTATTGCGCTCCAAAGCGAGCAGTACTTC.

This chain uses TRBV27 with TRBJ1-6; 7 bases agree with TRBD1. The CDR3 is made up of 15 amino acids. Per the germline V gene, CDR1 is MNHEY and CDR2 is SMNVEV (reference sequence). J gave up 8 bases and V 0 bases, and 4 bases lay outside the gene matches. The CDR3 sequence is CASSLSQGGYSPLHF. In nucleotides, the CDR3 is TGTGCCAGCAGTTTATCGCAGGGGGGTTATTCACCCCTCCACTTT.

This clonotype was observed a single time. V gene TRBV30 combines with J gene TRBJ2-2; TRBD2 is a possible D gene (5 bases). Germline CDR1 reads GTSNPN; CDR2 reads SVGIG (reference sequence). The CDR3 runs to 14 residues. V was pared by 1 base and J by 5 bases, with 11 bases between. CDR3 amino acids: CAWSGRGWTGELFF. Here the CDR3 DNA reads TGTGCCTGGAGTGGAAGAGGGTGGACCGGGGAGCTGTTTTTT. Filled out from reference TRBV30 and TRBJ2-2, the complete variable domain reads SQTIHQWPATLVQPVGSPLSLECTVEGTSNPNLYWYRQAAGRGLQLLFYSVGIGQISSEVPQNLSASRPQDRQFILSSKKLLLSDSGFYLCAWSGRGWTGELFFGEGSRLTVL.

By sample share, this clonotype is medium-sized. This chain links TRBV11-3 with TRBJ2-1; TRBD1 aligns across 10 bases. The J segment lost 4 bases and the V segment lost 5 bases, leaving 2 bases of the junction unmatched. The CDR3 length is 14 residues. Germline CDR1 and CDR2: SGHNT and YENEEA. CDR3 sequence (DNA): TGTGCCAGCAGCCCGGGACAGGGGTACAATGAGCAGTTCTTC. Protein: CASSPGQGYNEQFF.

The gene calls are TRBV27 and TRBJ2-7, with no clear D. Germline CDR1 MNHEY, CDR2 SMNVEV (reference sequence). The CDR3 spans 14 residues. Trimming pared 7 bases from V and 5 bases from J, leaving 18 bases between. This chain's CDR3 is CASKLITTSNEQYF. CDR3 nucleotides: TGTGCCAGCAAGCTGATCACTACCAGCAACGAGCAGTACTTC.

V gene TRBV6-1 combines with J gene TRBJ2-7; 7 bases align to TRBD2. The CDR3 spans 13 residues. V lost 11 bases, J lost 2 bases, and 9 bases stayed unmatched. Germline CDR1 reads MNHNS; CDR2 reads SASEGT. The CDR3 coding sequence is TGTGCCTGCGCGGGAGACAGCACCTACGAGCAGTACTTC. This translates into CACAGDSTYEQYF.

This rearrangement joins TRBV4-1 to TRBJ2-7; possibly TRBD1 or TRBD2 for D (5 bases each). Germline loops: CDR1 MGHRA, CDR2 YSYEKL. CDR3 length: 14 amino acids. V was shortened by 4 bases and J by 4 bases, with 14 bases between the two germline ends. DNA of the CDR3: TGCGCCAGCAGCCGCCGGGACGGACCATACGAGCAGTACTTC. As protein: CASSRRDGPYEQYF.